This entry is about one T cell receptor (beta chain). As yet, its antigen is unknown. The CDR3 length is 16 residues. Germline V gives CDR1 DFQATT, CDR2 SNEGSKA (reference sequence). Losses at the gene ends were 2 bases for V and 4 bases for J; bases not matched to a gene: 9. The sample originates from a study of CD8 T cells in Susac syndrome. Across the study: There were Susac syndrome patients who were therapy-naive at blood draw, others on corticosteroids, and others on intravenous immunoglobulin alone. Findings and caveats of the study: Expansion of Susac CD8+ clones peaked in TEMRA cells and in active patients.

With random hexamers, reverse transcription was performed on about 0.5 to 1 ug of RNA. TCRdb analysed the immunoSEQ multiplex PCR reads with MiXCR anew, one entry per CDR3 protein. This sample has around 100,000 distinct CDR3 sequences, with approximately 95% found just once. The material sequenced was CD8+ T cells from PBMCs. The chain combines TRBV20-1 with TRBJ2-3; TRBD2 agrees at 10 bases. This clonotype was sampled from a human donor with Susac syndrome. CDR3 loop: CSARRLAGPFPDTQYF. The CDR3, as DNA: TGCAGTGCTAGACGACTAGCGGGTCCCTTTCCAGATACGCAGTATTTT.